These T cell receptor beta chains were read from a single sample in a study of technical replicates of blood from four donors. Only in-frame clones appear in the TCRdb table, and some are missing; sequencing was by immunoSEQ multiplex PCR. The sample carries approximately 12,000 clones, 93% recorded once. The sequenced sample consisted of PBMCs. The receptors derive from a human donor in good health. Both conserved end residues are part of each CDR3. A D gene is named only where the DNA matches it firmly. Size values are once, few and many counts, or a class for expanded clones, and some rows have none.

J: TRBJ1-6; size: -; V: TRBV9; D: -; DNA: TGTGCCAGCAGCGTCGAAGGACAGCGTAATTCACCCCTCCACTTT; CDR3: CASSVEGQRNSPLHF
J: TRBJ2-3; size: -; V: TRBV18; D: -; DNA: TGTGCCAGCTCGTCGCCCACTAGCACAGATACGCAGTATTTT; CDR3: CASSSPTSTDTQYF
J: TRBJ2-1; size: few; V: TRBV6-6; D: -; DNA: TGTGCCAGCAGCGGAGTGGGGGGACTTCGCGGCAATGAGCAGTTCTTC; CDR3: CASSGVGGLRGNEQFF
J: TRBJ1-1; size: few; V: TRBV27; D: TRBD1; DNA: TGTGCCAGCAGTCAGGGACAGGGGAAACGGAACACTGAAGCTTTCTTT; CDR3: CASSQGQGKRNTEAFF
J: TRBJ2-1; size: few; V: TRBV27; D: -; DNA: TGTGCCAGCAGCCCAACATTGACCTACAATGAGCAGTTCTTC; CDR3: CASSPTLTYNEQFF
J: TRBJ2-3; size: -; V: TRBV29-1; D: -; DNA: TGCAGCGTTGAAGTATTTTGGAGGCGCAGGGGAGACACAGATACGCAGTATTTT; CDR3: CSVEVFWRRRGDTDTQYF
J: TRBJ2-1; size: -; V: TRBV5-1; D: TRBD2; DNA: TGCGCCAGCAGCAGGACTAGCGGAGGGGTGTACAATGAGCAGTTCTTC; CDR3: CASSRTSGGVYNEQFF
J: TRBJ2-3; size: -; V: TRBV15; D: -; DNA: TGTGCCACCAGCAGAGACAGGGCCCTGGGCACAGATACGCAGTATTTT; CDR3: CATSRDRALGTDTQYF
J: TRBJ2-7; size: -; V: TRBV7-9; D: TRBD2; DNA: TGTGCCAGCAGCTTAGGCCGCGGGGGGCTCTACGAGCAGTACTTC; CDR3: CASSLGRGGLYEQYF
J: TRBJ2-5; size: -; V: TRBV6-1; D: TRBD2; DNA: TGTGCCAGCAGTGAAGGAGGTAGCGGGAGTTTAGAGGAGACCCAGTACTTC; CDR3: CASSEGGSGSLEETQYF
J: TRBJ2-5; size: -; V: TRBV7-9; D: -; DNA: TGTGCCAGCAGCTTAGGCGGGGCAGGCCGACAAGAGACCCAGTACTTC; CDR3: CASSLGGAGRQETQYF
J: TRBJ1-1; size: -; V: TRBV18; D: -; DNA: TGTGCCAGCTCACCAGGGCTGAACACTGAAGCTTTCTTT; CDR3: CASSPGLNTEAFF
J: TRBJ1-5; size: -; V: TRBV10-3; D: -; DNA: TGTGCCATCAGTGAGTCTAGTCAGCCCCAGCATTTT; CDR3: CAISESSQPQHF
J: TRBJ1-1; size: once; V: TRBV28; D: -; DNA: TGTGCCAGCCAGAGAAGCGGGCCTGAAGCTTTCTTT; CDR3: CASQRSGPEAFF
J: TRBJ2-1; size: -; V: TRBV5-6; D: -; DNA: TGTGCCAGCAGCTTCACGGGGAGAACCTACAATGAGCAGTTCTTC; CDR3: CASSFTGRTYNEQFF
J: TRBJ2-1; size: -; V: TRBV15; D: TRBD1; DNA: TGTGCCACCAGCGGGGGCGGACAGGGGGCGGGTGAGCAGTTCTTC; CDR3: CATSGGGQGAGEQFF
J: TRBJ1-5; size: -; V: TRBV9; D: -; DNA: TGTGCCAGCAGCGTAGCGGGGGATAGCAATCAGCCCCAGCATTTT; CDR3: CASSVAGDSNQPQHF
J: TRBJ2-1; size: -; V: TRBV14; D: TRBD1; DNA: TGTGCCAGCAGCCGGGGACAGGGCAACTCCTACAATGAGCAGTTCTTC; CDR3: CASSRGQGNSYNEQFF
J: TRBJ2-3; size: -; V: TRBV10-3; D: -; DNA: TGTGCCATCAGTCCAGGGAACACAGATACGCAGTATTTT; CDR3: CAISPGNTDTQYF
J: TRBJ2-3; size: once; V: TRBV7-2; D: TRBD2; DNA: TGTGCCAGCAGCTTATATGGACTAGCGGGGGAAACTAGCACAGATACGCAGTATTTT; CDR3: CASSLYGLAGETSTDTQYF
J: TRBJ2-7; size: -; V: TRBV28; D: TRBD2; DNA: TGTGCCAGCAGTTCCGGGACTAGCGGGTGGTACGAGCAGTACTTC; CDR3: CASSSGTSGWYEQYF
J: TRBJ2-3; size: -; V: TRBV5-1; D: -; DNA: TGCGCCAGCAGCTCACAACAGGGGGGGGGCACAGATACGCAGTATTTT; CDR3: CASSSQQGGGTDTQYF
J: TRBJ2-5; size: -; V: TRBV11-2; D: -; DNA: TGTGCCAGTAGGCAGGGAGGAGAGACCCAGTACTTC; CDR3: CASRQGGETQYF
J: TRBJ2-7; size: -; V: TRBV2; D: TRBD2; DNA: TGTGCCAGCAGGACTAGCGGGAGACCCTACGAGCAGTACTTC; CDR3: CASRTSGRPYEQYF
J: TRBJ1-5; size: -; V: TRBV30; D: -; DNA: TGTGCCTGGACTTCAGGGGCCTATAGCAATCAGCCCCAGCATTTT; CDR3: CAWTSGAYSNQPQHF
J: TRBJ2-7; size: -; V: TRBV27; D: -; DNA: TGTGCCAGCAGTCCGGGTAGGGGGAGCTCCTACGAGCAGTACTTC; CDR3: CASSPGRGSSYEQYF
J: TRBJ2-5; size: -; V: TRBV5-1; D: -; DNA: TGCGCCAGCACTCCCGGGGACACCCAAGAGACCCAGTACTTC; CDR3: CASTPGDTQETQYF
J: TRBJ2-7; size: -; V: TRBV11-1; D: TRBD2; DNA: TGTGCCAGCAGCGCGACTAGCGGGACAGACGAGCAGTACTTC; CDR3: CASSATSGTDEQYF
J: TRBJ1-2; size: -; V: TRBV10-1; D: -; DNA: TGCGCCAGCAGTGGGGACAACCTAGGACATGGCTACACCTTC; CDR3: CASSGDNLGHGYTF
J: TRBJ2-3; size: -; V: TRBV5-4; D: TRBD2; DNA: TGTGCCAGCAGCTTCCTAGCGGGGGTCACAGATACGCAGTATTTT; CDR3: CASSFLAGVTDTQYF
J: TRBJ1-1; size: -; V: TRBV5-1; D: TRBD1; DNA: TGCGCCAGCGGTCTACCGGGACAGGGGGTAGAGACTGAAGCTTTCTTT; CDR3: CASGLPGQGVETEAFF
J: TRBJ1-3; size: -; V: TRBV5-4; D: TRBD1; DNA: TGTGCCAGCAGCTACGGGACAGGGAACTCTGGAAACACCATATATTTT; CDR3: CASSYGTGNSGNTIYF
J: TRBJ2-2; size: -; V: TRBV6-1; D: -; DNA: TGTGCCAGCAGGAAAGGGAGCACCGGGGAGCTGTTTTTT; CDR3: CASRKGSTGELFF
J: TRBJ2-3; size: once; V: TRBV5-1; D: -; DNA: TGCGCCAGCAGCCTGGGCCGGGGTACCTTTGGAACAGATACGCAGTATTTT; CDR3: CASSLGRGTFGTDTQYF
J: TRBJ2-7; size: -; V: TRBV2; D: -; DNA: TGTGCCAGCACCTCTGGACTTTCCCCTGGCAACGAGCAGTACTTC; CDR3: CASTSGLSPGNEQYF
J: TRBJ1-2; size: -; V: TRBV4-2; D: -; DNA: TGTGCCAGCAGCCAAATCTTGGCCAGGGAAGGCTACACCTTC; CDR3: CASSQILAREGYTF
J: TRBJ2-7; size: -; V: TRBV11-3; D: -; DNA: TGTGCCAGCAGCTCAAAACCCGGGACAAACTACGAGCAGTACTTC; CDR3: CASSSKPGTNYEQYF
J: TRBJ2-1; size: -; V: TRBV7-2; D: TRBD1; DNA: TGTGCCAGCAGCCGAGGACAGGGTCAGTTTGAGCAGTTCTTC; CDR3: CASSRGQGQFEQFF
J: TRBJ2-7; size: -; V: TRBV7-9; D: TRBD1; DNA: TGTGCCAGCAGCCCAGGGACAGGGGGCGAGCAGTACTTC; CDR3: CASSPGTGGEQYF
J: TRBJ2-1; size: -; V: TRBV19; D: TRBD2; DNA: TGTGCCAGTAGGCGAGGGACTAGTTTGGATGAGCAGTTCTTC; CDR3: CASRRGTSLDEQFF
J: TRBJ2-3; size: -; V: TRBV29-1; D: TRBD1; DNA: TGCAGCGTTAGATCCAGAGGACAGGGCACAGATACGCAGTATTTT; CDR3: CSVRSRGQGTDTQYF
J: TRBJ1-5; size: -; V: TRBV28; D: TRBD1; DNA: TGTGCCAGCAGACCCTTTGGAACCCGGGACAGGGGGGAGCCCCAGCATTTT; CDR3: CASRPFGTRDRGEPQHF
J: TRBJ1-1; size: -; V: TRBV6-6; D: TRBD1; DNA: TGTGCCAGCAGTCCTATCGACAGGGTCGCGCACACTGAAGCTTTCTTT; CDR3: CASSPIDRVAHTEAFF
J: TRBJ2-7; size: -; V: TRBV29-1; D: -; DNA: TGCAGCGTTGAATCCCCCACCGTCGGTGGGCAGTACTTC; CDR3: CSVESPTVGGQYF
J: TRBJ1-2; size: -; V: TRBV27; D: TRBD1; DNA: TGTGCCAGCAGTCCACAGGGAACAGGGGGAGGATATGGCTACACCTTC; CDR3: CASSPQGTGGGYGYTF
J: TRBJ2-7; size: once; V: TRBV10-3; D: TRBD2; DNA: TGTGCCATCAGACGCGGGAGGGCCCTTGACGAGCAGTACTTC; CDR3: CAIRRGRALDEQYF
J: TRBJ1-2; size: -; V: TRBV18; D: -; DNA: TGTGCCAGCTCGCCTGAGAGGGTGGAAGGCTACACCTTC; CDR3: CASSPERVEGYTF